Listed below are T cell receptor beta chains from one sample, sequenced in a study of T-cell reconstitution after alpha-beta-depleted transplantation in children. Via MiXCR, TCRdb re-called the PCR reads, giving one row per CDR3 protein. The sample consists of around 8,600 distinct CDR3 sequences, roughly 15% of them appearing once. Source: PBMCs, mostly from graft donor cells, taken 60 days after TCRalphabeta/CD19-depleted stem cell transplant. These receptors were taken from a girl under three years old who had a stem cell transplant for combined immunodeficiency, so the T cells may come from the graft donor. Both conserved end residues are trimmed from each CDR3. Fields, in order: V gene, J gene, CDR3 protein.

>TRBV9|TRBJ1-2
ASSAQGGGYGYT
>TRBV20-1|TRBJ2-7
SATAPGDIPY
>TRBV6-6|TRBJ2-1
ASRRTRGLAGVGEQF
>TRBV29-1|TRBJ2-1
SAEAPGEQF
>TRBV12-3/TRBV12-4|TRBJ2-3
ASSLLAGLTDTQY
>TRBV18|TRBJ1-1
ASSSERLNTEAF
>TRBV10-3|TRBJ1-2
ARSFDRDHGYT
>TRBV20-1|TRBJ1-3
SARVGTGLGNTIY
>TRBV11-2|TRBJ1-3
ASSLLGSVGNTIY
>TRBV12-3/TRBV12-4|TRBJ2-2
ASSTRDRYTGELF
>TRBV11-2|TRBJ2-7
ASSHQTSEQY
>TRBV7-6|TRBJ2-1
ASSGIKSSYNEQF
>TRBV4-3|TRBJ2-7
ASSQVSGVGNEQY
>TRBV5-1|TRBJ2-7
ASSSGLAGVKVGYEQY
>TRBV6-2/TRBV6-3|TRBJ2-5
ASNQGGAQY
>TRBV20-1|TRBJ1-2
SAERDSNYGYT
>TRBV5-6|TRBJ2-3
ASSWLLAGAKLTDTQY
>TRBV10-3|TRBJ1-1
AISESARGDTEAF
>TRBV5-1|TRBJ2-3
ASSLLSSTDTQY
>TRBV12-3/TRBV12-4|TRBJ2-3
ANSFFASGGTDTQY
>TRBV6-5|TRBJ2-3
ASSYSRSGGAPDTQY
>TRBV5-5|TRBJ2-7
ASSLATVSYEQY
>TRBV12-3/TRBV12-4|TRBJ1-2
ASTPARGAHGGYT
>TRBV6-1|TRBJ1-5
ASVKDRASNQPQH
>TRBV3-1|TRBJ2-2
ASSQDWGAVNTGELF
>TRBV7-9|TRBJ2-1
ASSFRDRGLNEQF
>TRBV20-1|TRBJ2-1
SARDLLAGGYNEQF
>TRBV4-3|TRBJ1-4
ASSQGRSVEKLF
>TRBV6-2/TRBV6-3|TRBJ2-1
ASARGRPLSSYNEQF
>TRBV20-1|TRBJ2-1
SASSLSLAGLRSYNEQF
>TRBV5-1|TRBJ2-3
ASSLFGSTDTQY
>TRBV9|TRBJ2-5
ASSVDRGGIGETQY
>TRBV7-2|TRBJ2-1
ASSLDLAGDWF
>TRBV20-1|TRBJ2-5
SATGRGQETQY
>TRBV20-1|TRBJ2-5
SASRVQETQY
>TRBV12-3/TRBV12-4|TRBJ2-1
ASSFIWASGSYNEQF
>TRBV7-2|TRBJ2-3
ASSLALTVLGSQY
>TRBV20-1|TRBJ2-5
SAPRGQGGETQY
>TRBV11-2|TRBJ1-5
ASSLDGGSNQPQH
>TRBV12-3/TRBV12-4|TRBJ1-4
ASSLKRGQSVCEKLF
>TRBV24-1|TRBJ2-1
ATTSYNEQF
>TRBV12-3/TRBV12-4|TRBJ2-1
ASSRFETNEQF
>TRBV12-3/TRBV12-4|TRBJ1-3
ASSLAQGNTIY